A single sample is the source of the 31 T cell receptor beta chains below, sequenced in a study of T cell responses to AZD1222 COVID-19 vaccine. TCRdb keeps only in-frame clones here, not all; method: immunoSEQ multiplex PCR. The repertoire includes 120,000 to 150,000 clones, roughly 80% of them detected once, and roughly 4.3% sits in the top ten. The material sequenced was peripheral blood, taken on day 0 of MenACWY control vaccination. The receptor source for this set is an adult in good health.

The CDR3 reads CASSLANSLTGYTF. The CDR3 DNA reads TGTGCCAGCAGCTTAGCGAACAGTTTAACGGGCTACACCTTC. The genes are TRBV7-9 and TRBJ1-2; D ambiguous. V lost 0 bases, J lost 8 bases, and 13 bases lay in between. This CDR3 spans 14 amino acids. CDR1 SEHNR and CDR2 FQNEAQ come from the germline V gene (reference sequence).

This chain joins TRBV30 and TRBJ1-4; TRBD1 might be the D (5 bases). The CDR3 has 16 residues. The V gene lost 2 bases and the J gene lost 2 bases, with 15 bases spanning the gap. Germline V CDR1 and CDR2: GTSNPN, SVGIG (reference sequence). Here the CDR3 reads CAWSPPPGSTNEKLFF. For the CDR3, the DNA is TGTGCCTGGAGTCCCCCTCCAGGGAGCACTAATGAAAAACTGTTTTTT.

The rearrangement uses TRBV6-1 and TRBJ2-3; weak D call: TRBD2 (6 bases). Germline V CDR1 and CDR2: MNHNS, SASEGT. Trimming pared 3 bases from V and 3 bases from J, leaving 16 bases between. CDR3 size: 16 residues. The CDR3 spells CASSDGWRDTTDTQYF. The CDR3 DNA follows: TGTGCCAGCAGTGACGGGTGGCGGGATACTACAGATACGCAGTATTTT.

The chain recombines TRBV19 with TRBJ2-1; TRBD2 matches 8 bases. The trim removed 6 bases at V and 4 bases at J, leaving 11 bases unmatched. This CDR3 is 16 amino acids long. Per the germline V gene, CDR1 is LNHDA and CDR2 is SQIVND (reference sequence). The CDR3 loop is CASSPLAGLSYNEQFF. The CDR3 DNA reads TGTGCCAGTAGCCCTTTAGCGGGGCTATCATACAATGAGCAGTTCTTC.

The chain is built from TRBV10-3 and TRBJ2-3; TRBD1 matches at 9 bases. V lost 0 bases to trimming and J lost 4 bases; unmatched junction nucleotides: 8. Germline V lookup: CDR1 ENHRY, CDR2 SYGVKD. The CDR3 is 17 amino acids. CDR3 residues: CAISESRGTGTPDTQYF. In DNA, the CDR3 is TGTGCCATCAGTGAGTCTCGGGGGACAGGGACACCAGATACGCAGTATTTT.

The J gene is TRBJ2-7, the V gene TRBV19; TRBD2 aligns across 11 bases. The CDR3 contains 18 residues. V dropped 2 bases and J dropped 3; count of bases not matched to a gene: 12. Germline values: CDR1 LNHDA, CDR2 SQIVND (reference sequence). The chain's CDR3 is CASSILAGGSTFRYEQYV. The CDR3 bases are TGTGCCAGTAGTATATTAGCGGGGGGGTCTACTTTCCGCTACGAGCAGTACGTC.

The rearrangement links TRBV6-6 to TRBJ2-3, with TRBD2 matching 7 bases. V was clipped by 6 bases and J by 6 bases; unmatched bases: 3. Germline assignment: CDR1 MNHNY and CDR2 SVGAGI (reference sequence). The CDR3 runs to 12 residues. CDR3 sequence: CASSWGGDTQYF. The CDR3 nucleotides are TGTGCCAGCAGCTGGGGGGGGGATACGCAGTATTTT.

This clone was observed once. The rearrangement links TRBV5-4 to TRBJ1-5, with no clear D. Germline V CDR1 and CDR2: SGHNT, YYREEE (reference sequence). This CDR3 region has 13 residues. Trimming took off 4 bases at V and 4 bases at J, with 9 bases between the two ends. CDR3 in amino acids: CASSPDRNQPQHF. For the CDR3, the DNA is TGTGCCAGCAGCCCGGACCGAAATCAGCCCCAGCATTTT.

This clone was counted once. The rearrangement uses TRBV2 and TRBJ2-7; the D is unclear. The V gene lost 4 bases and the J gene lost 4 bases, with 14 bases spanning the gap. This CDR3 has 14 amino acids. CDR1 and CDR2 from the germline V gene are SNHLY and FYNNEI. CDR3 coding DNA: TGTGCCAGCAGTGCGGAAGGGTTTCTTTACGAGCAGTACTTC. Residues: CASSAEGFLYEQYF.

The rearrangement links TRBV12-3 or TRBV12-4 to TRBJ1-2; D is possibly TRBD1 (6 bases). The V end lost 6 bases, the J end lost 8 bases, and 13 bases lay between the germline ends. This CDR3 comprises 12 residues. In nucleotides, the CDR3 is TGTGCCAGCAGGGATGACAGGTTCGGCTACACCTTC. This codes for CASRDDRFGYTF.

This clone was picked up a small number of times. V and J are TRBV28 and TRBJ2-3; a possible D gene is TRBD1 (8 bases). Trimming shortened V by 6 bases and J by 1 base, and 20 bases separated the two germline ends. This CDR3 is built from 17 residues. Germline-derived CDR1 and CDR2 are MDHEN and SYDVKM. CDR3 DNA sequence: TGTGCCAGCAGGCACCCTTGGACAGGGAGGGGCACAGATACGCAGTATTTT. It specifies CASRHPWTGRGTDTQYF. Looking up the rest from reference TRBV28 and TRBJ2-3 gives the full variable domain: DVKVTQSSRYLVKRTGEKVFLECVQDMDHENMFWYRQDPGLGLRLIYFSYDVKMKEKGDIPEGYSVSREKKERFSLILESASTNQTSMYLCASRHPWTGRGTDTQYFGPGTRLTVL.

This chain links TRBV7-9 with TRBJ2-1; TRBD2 matches at 10 bases. The CDR3 runs 16 residues. Germline CDR1 reads SEHNR; CDR2 reads FQNEAQ (reference sequence). V was pared by 1 base and J by 7 bases, with 7 bases of the junction left unmatched. The CDR3 is CASSLEPAGGLNEQFF. The CDR3 bases are TGTGCCAGCAGCTTAGAACCAGCGGGGGGGCTTAATGAGCAGTTCTTC.

This clone was found once. This chain links TRBV6-6 with TRBJ1-2; TRBD1 agrees at 11 bases. This CDR3 is 15 amino acids long. Germline CDR1 reads MNHNY; CDR2 reads SVGAGI (reference sequence). V dropped 10 bases and J dropped 5; count of bases not matched to a gene: 12. CDR3 sequence (DNA): TGTGCCACGCGGGACAGGGGGGGAAATGCATATGGCTACACCTTC. Its protein is CATRDRGGNAYGYTF.

V usage is TRBV9 and J usage is TRBJ2-1; D unresolved. Germline loops: CDR1 SGDLS, CDR2 YYNGEE. With 4 bases removed from V and 7 bases from J, the gap between germline ends came to 18 bases. CDR3 length: 15 amino acids. CDR3 in amino acids: CASSPRVGVENEQFF. CDR3 DNA: TGTGCCAGCAGCCCACGGGTTGGGGTGGAAAATGAGCAGTTCTTC.

The chain is built from TRBV9 and TRBJ1-2; D is unresolved. CDR1 is SGDLS and CDR2 is YYNGEE in the germline V gene. V lost 6 bases to trimming and J lost 5 bases, with 17 bases between them. The CDR3 is 14 residues long. DNA of the CDR3: TGTGCCAGCAAGCCCAACGAAGCCCCTTATGGCTACACCTTC. Translating gives CASKPNEAPYGYTF.

The CDR3 DNA reads as TGTGCCAGCAGCGCGCGTCGTCGCTCCTACAATGAGCAGTTCTTC. Translating it yields CASSARRRSYNEQFF. J is TRBJ2-1 and V is TRBV7-2; D is unresolved. The germline V gene has CDR1 SGHTA and CDR2 FQGNSA. V was shortened by 5 bases and J by 0 bases, with 11 bases between the two germline ends. The CDR3 is made up of 15 amino acids. The whole variable domain, remainder taken from reference TRBV7-2 and TRBJ2-1, is GAGVSQSPSNKVTEKGKDVELRCDPISGHTALYWYRQSLGQGLEFLIYFQGNSAPDKSGLPSDRFSAERTGGSVSTLTIQRTQQEDSAVYLCASSARRRSYNEQFFGPGTRLTVL.

The chain carries TRBV3-1 (or the pseudogene TRBV3-2) and TRBJ2-1, with unresolved D. Trimming took 0 bases from V and 10 from J, leaving 10 bases between them. CDR3 length: 13 residues. CDR1 and CDR2 (germline): LGHDT, YNNKEL (reference sequence). In nucleotides, the CDR3 is TGTGCCAGCAGCCAAGATTTCGCGGCCGAGCAGTTCTTC. It codes for CASSQDFAAEQFF.

The genes are TRBV21-1 and TRBJ2-7; TRBD2 is the table's D call and was not checked against the DNA. TRBV21-1 is recorded as a pseudogene. There are 15 residues in the CDR3. CDR3 region: CASSKAAAGAKEQYV. In DNA form, the CDR3 reads TGTGCCAGCAGCAAGGCCGCAGCGGGGGCAAAGGAGCAGTACGTC.

This clone was counted a single time. The J gene is TRBJ1-1, the V gene TRBV3-1 (or the pseudogene TRBV3-2), with TRBD1 identical over 10 bases. The CDR3 is made up of 16 amino acids. Per the germline V gene, CDR1 is LGHDT and CDR2 is YNNKEL (reference sequence). Germline trimming cut 2 bases from V and 3 bases from J; bases unmatched to any gene: 6. The CDR3 protein is CASSQPTGTGDTEAFF. As DNA, the CDR3 is TGTGCCAGCAGCCAACCGACCGGGACAGGGGACACTGAAGCTTTCTTT.

This chain uses TRBV4-2 with TRBJ2-7; 7 nucleotides match TRBD1. CDR1 is LGHNA and CDR2 is YNFKEQ in the germline V gene. The CDR3 loop spans 15 amino acids. V was pared by 2 bases and J by 4 bases, with 8 bases of the junction left unmatched. The DNA for the CDR3 is TGTGCCAGCAGCCAAAGGACAGGCCGGGGTTACGAGCAGTACTTC. This gives the protein CASSQRTGRGYEQYF.

V is TRBV5-4 and J is TRBJ2-7; TRBD2 might be the D (7 bases). The CDR3 covers 14 residues. CDR1 is SGHNT and CDR2 is YYREEE in the germline V gene (reference sequence). Trimming stripped 1 base from V and 4 bases from J, with 12 bases between. The CDR3 DNA reads as TGTGCCAGCAGCTTGAGGGGGAGGGTTTACGAGCAGTACTTC. Translation gives CASSLRGRVYEQYF.

The rearrangement joins TRBV7-9 to TRBJ1-2, with 7 bases that match TRBD1. V dropped 5 bases and J dropped 5; count of bases not matched to a gene: 8. The CDR3 length is 14 residues. Per germline, CDR1 SEHNR and CDR2 FQNEAQ (reference sequence). CDR3 amino acids: CASSGPGQIYGYTF. CDR3 nucleotides: TGTGCCAGCAGCGGTCCGGGACAGATATATGGCTACACCTTC.

The CDR3 here is CATSRGTAISPLHF. Here the CDR3 DNA reads TGTGCCACCAGCAGGGGGACGGCTATTTCACCCCTCCACTTT. The V call is TRBV15, the J call TRBJ1-6; TRBD1 is a possible D gene (5 bases). The CDR3 is made up of 14 amino acids. V was cut by 3 bases and J by 9 bases, with 12 bases left in between. Germline CDR1 and CDR2: LNHNV and YYDKDF (reference sequence).

V is TRBV19 and J is TRBJ1-1, with a tentative D call TRBD1 (6 bases). The CDR3 is 17 amino acids. V gave up 7 bases and J gave up 2 bases, with 23 bases separating them. The germline CDR1 and CDR2 sequences are LNHDA and SQIVND (reference sequence). The CDR3 coding sequence is TGTGCCAGTACACTAAAAAACACAGGGTCCTATAACACTGAAGCTTTCTTT. This encodes CASTLKNTGSYNTEAFF.

V gene TRBV2 combines with J gene TRBJ1-5, with D tentatively TRBD1 (5 bases). V shed 8 bases and J shed 0 bases, with 11 bases lying between them. There are 14 residues in the CDR3. Germline V gene lookup returns CDR1 SNHLY and CDR2 FYNNEI. The CDR3 here is CASGGHLSNQPQHF. The CDR3 DNA sequence: TGTGCCAGCGGAGGACACCTTAGCAATCAGCCCCAGCATTTT.

The chain links TRBV4-1 to TRBJ2-7, with D tentatively TRBD1 (5 bases). V shed 5 bases and J shed 2 bases, with 16 bases lying between them. Germline CDR1 and CDR2: MGHRA and YSYEKL. This CDR3 is built from 15 residues. The DNA of the CDR3 is TGCGCCAGCAGCATCGATCAGGGTCAGCCCTACGAGCAGTACTTC. Amino acids: CASSIDQGQPYEQYF.

The J gene is TRBJ1-3, the V gene TRBV6-1; D not resolved. V shed 1 base and J shed 4 bases, with 14 bases lying between them. CDR3 length: 16 residues. CDR1 and CDR2 (germline): MNHNS, SASEGT. CDR3 protein: CASSEVLSSVGNTIYF. DNA of the CDR3: TGTGCCAGCAGTGAAGTTTTGAGTTCGGTCGGAAACACCATATATTTT.

The chain links TRBV7-3 to TRBJ2-1; D may be TRBD1 (6 bases). Trimming shortened V by 5 bases and J by 6 bases, and 14 bases separated the two germline ends. Germline lookup yields CDR1 SGHTA and CDR2 FQGTGA. The length of the CDR3 is 14 residues. The CDR3 loop reads CASSPSTGSNEQFF. CDR3 nucleotides: TGTGCCAGCAGCCCCTCGACAGGAAGCAATGAGCAGTTCTTC.

The chain links TRBV7-3 to TRBJ1-3; D possibly corresponds to TRBD1 (5 bases). The CDR3 loop spans 15 amino acids. V dropped 4 bases and J dropped 3 bases, with 13 bases sitting between them. CDR1 SGHTA and CDR2 FQGTGA come from the germline V gene. Here the CDR3 DNA reads TGTGCCAGCAGCTCGGGCGGGACCGGTGGAAACACCATATATTTT. It translates to CASSSGGTGGNTIYF.

This clone appeared a single time. The chain recombines TRBV2 with TRBJ1-2; 7 bases match TRBD1. CDR1 and CDR2 from the germline V gene are SNHLY and FYNNEI. The CDR3 length is 13 residues. V shed 8 bases, J shed 2 bases, and the junction held 5 bases outside the gene matches. The CDR3 coding sequence is TGTGCCAGCGCTACGGACAGGAACTATGGCTACACCTTC. This translates into CASATDRNYGYTF.

This chain uses TRBV9 with TRBJ1-1; D not certain. CDR1 SGDLS and CDR2 YYNGEE come from the germline V gene. The CDR3 spans 14 residues. Trimming removed 4 bases from V and 6 bases from J, with 16 bases in between. The CDR3, as DNA: TGTGCCAGCAGCTCCGGACTCGGTGTGGCTGAAGCTTTCTTT. This gives the protein CASSSGLGVAEAFF.